This entry describes one T cell receptor (beta chain). This entry is derived from a study of control samples from healthy donors and cancer patients. The table came from immunoSEQ multiplex PCR; TCRdb's copy has only in-frame clones and leaves some out. The sample includes around 30,000 clones, over 85% of them seen just once. This CDR3 spans 21 amino acids. Trimming at V came to 5 bases and at J to 0 bases, leaving 16 bases not matched to a gene. Looked up from germline, CDR1 is MNHNY and CDR2 is SVGAGI (reference sequence). The specimen was PBMCs. The rearrangement joins TRBV6-6 to TRBJ2-1; TRBD2 matches 13 bases. This TCR was recovered from a man aged 35 to 55 with colorectal cancer. The CDR3 sequence: CASSPGQGRLAGGRSYNEQFF. For the CDR3, the DNA is TGTGCCAGCAGTCCGGGACAGGGGAGACTAGCGGGGGGCCGCTCCTACAATGAGCAGTTCTTC.